What follows are 2 T cell receptor beta chains derived from one specimen sequenced in a study of T cell responses to AZD1222 COVID-19 vaccine. Clones were read by immunoSEQ multiplex PCR, and TCRdb kept only the in-frame ones, dropping some. The data hold some 81,000 clones, with approximately 85% observed a single time. This material consisted of peripheral blood, taken 28 days after the second AZD1222 dose. The receptors were sampled from an adult who received the AZD1222 COVID-19 vaccine.

The chain uses TRBV7-9 and TRBJ1-1, with TRBD1 as a possible D gene (5 bases). CDR1 is SEHNR, CDR2 FQNEAQ, per germline (reference sequence). The CDR3 has 11 amino acids. V dropped 3 bases and J dropped 10 bases, with 9 bases sitting between them. Here the CDR3 reads CASSFDRGAFF. In DNA form, the CDR3 reads TGTGCCAGCAGCTTCGACAGAGGAGCTTTCTTT.

This clone was seen more than once but under ten times. V usage is TRBV4-2 and J usage is TRBJ2-7; the D is unclear. CDR1 is LGHNA, CDR2 YNFKEQ, per germline. With 1 base removed from V and 4 bases from J, the gap between germline ends came to 11 bases. The CDR3 totals 14 residues. In DNA, the CDR3 is TGTGCCAGCAGCCAAGGGTCTAGACTTTACGAGCAGTACTTC. Translated: CASSQGSRLYEQYF.